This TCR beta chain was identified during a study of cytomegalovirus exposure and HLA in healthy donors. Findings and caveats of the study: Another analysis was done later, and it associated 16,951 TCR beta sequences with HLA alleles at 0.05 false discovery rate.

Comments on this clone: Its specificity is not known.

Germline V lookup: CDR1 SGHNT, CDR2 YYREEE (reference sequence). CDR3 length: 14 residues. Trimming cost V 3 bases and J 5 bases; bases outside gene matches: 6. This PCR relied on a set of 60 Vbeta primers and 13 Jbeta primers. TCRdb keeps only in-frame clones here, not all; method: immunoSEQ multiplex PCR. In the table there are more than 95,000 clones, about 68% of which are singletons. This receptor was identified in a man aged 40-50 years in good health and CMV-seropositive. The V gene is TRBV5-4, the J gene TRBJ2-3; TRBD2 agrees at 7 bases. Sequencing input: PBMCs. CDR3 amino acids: CASSSTSDGDTQYF. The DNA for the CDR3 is TGTGCCAGCAGCTCCACTAGCGATGGAGATACGCAGTATTTT.